These T cell receptor beta chains were read from a single sample in a study of T cell responses to AZD1222 COVID-19 vaccine. Data came from immunoSEQ multiplex PCR; TCRdb stores just in-frame clones and leaves some out. The table shows 130,000 or so clones, with 70% to 90% occurring only once. Sequencing was performed on peripheral blood, taken on day 0 of AZD1222 vaccination. These receptors all come from an adult in good health. Each CDR3 is given with its conserved first and last residue. Fields, in order: J gene, D gene, V gene, CDR3 length, CDR3 protein. D genes are given only for firm matches.

TRBJ2-3 | TRBD2 | TRBV5-1 | 14 | CASSSAGGTDTQYF
TRBJ1-4 | NA | TRBV4-1 | 17 | CASRKIGDRSLREKLFF
TRBJ2-3 | TRBD1 | TRBV7-9 | 18 | CASSFVSGDRGLGDTQYF
TRBJ1-2 | TRBD1 | TRBV20-1 | 11 | CSAWTGGGYTF
TRBJ2-7 | NA | TRBV18 | 13 | CASSTSGAYEQYF
TRBJ2-2 | TRBD1 | TRBV19 | 15 | CASITTGGHTGELFF
TRBJ2-3 | TRBD1 | TRBV5-5 | 16 | CASSLVVTGDTDTQYF
TRBJ2-7 | NA | TRBV7-2 | 15 | CASSSGLNPSYEQYF
TRBJ2-1 | NA | TRBV11-1 | 13 | CASSLGPYNEQFF
TRBJ2-1 | TRBD2 | TRBV19 | 14 | CASSIGGGSDEQFF